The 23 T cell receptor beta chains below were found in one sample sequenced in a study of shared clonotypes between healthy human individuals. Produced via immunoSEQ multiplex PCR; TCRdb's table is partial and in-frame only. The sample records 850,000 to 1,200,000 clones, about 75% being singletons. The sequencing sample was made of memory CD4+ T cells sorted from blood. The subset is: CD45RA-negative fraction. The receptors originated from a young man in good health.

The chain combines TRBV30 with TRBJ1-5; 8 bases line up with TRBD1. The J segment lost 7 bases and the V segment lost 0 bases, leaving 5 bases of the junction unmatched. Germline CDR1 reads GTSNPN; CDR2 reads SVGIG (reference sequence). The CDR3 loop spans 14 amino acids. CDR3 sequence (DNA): TGTGCCTGGAGTGTGTCAGGGGGCGGGCAGCCCCAGCATTTT. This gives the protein CAWSVSGGGQPQHF.

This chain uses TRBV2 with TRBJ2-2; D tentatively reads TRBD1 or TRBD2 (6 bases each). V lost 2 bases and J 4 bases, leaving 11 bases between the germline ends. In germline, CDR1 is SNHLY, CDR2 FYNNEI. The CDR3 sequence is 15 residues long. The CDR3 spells CASSEWGAGTGELFF. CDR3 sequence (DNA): TGTGCCAGCAGTGAATGGGGGGCTGGCACCGGGGAGCTGTTTTTT.

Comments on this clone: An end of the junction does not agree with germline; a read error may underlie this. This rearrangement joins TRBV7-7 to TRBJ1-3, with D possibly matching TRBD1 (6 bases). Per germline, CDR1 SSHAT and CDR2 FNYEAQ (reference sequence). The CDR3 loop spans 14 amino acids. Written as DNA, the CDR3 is TGTGCTAGCAGCCCGGACAGCTCTGGAAACACCATATATTTT. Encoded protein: CASSPDSSGNTIYF.

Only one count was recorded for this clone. The CDR3 protein is CASSPPGGGGETQYF. The DNA for the CDR3 is TGTGCCAGCAGTCCGCCAGGCGGTGGCGGGGAGACCCAGTACTTC. The chain employs TRBV5-4 and TRBJ2-5; TRBD2 might be the D (5 bases). Trimming shortened V by 5 bases and J by 5 bases, and 19 bases separated the two germline ends. This CDR3 spans 15 amino acids. Germline loops: CDR1 SGHNT, CDR2 YYREEE (reference sequence).

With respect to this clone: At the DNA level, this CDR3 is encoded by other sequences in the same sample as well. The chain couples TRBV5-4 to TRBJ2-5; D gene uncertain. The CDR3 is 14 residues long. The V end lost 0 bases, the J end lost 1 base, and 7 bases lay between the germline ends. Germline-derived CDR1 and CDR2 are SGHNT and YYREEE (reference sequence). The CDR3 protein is CASSLGSVQETQYF. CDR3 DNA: TGTGCCAGCAGCTTGGGCTCGGTCCAAGAGACCCAGTACTTC.

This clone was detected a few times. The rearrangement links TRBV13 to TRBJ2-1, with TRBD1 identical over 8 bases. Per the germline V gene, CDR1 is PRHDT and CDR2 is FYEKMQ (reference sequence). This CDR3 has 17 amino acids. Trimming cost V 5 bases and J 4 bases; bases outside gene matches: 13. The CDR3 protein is CASSARQGRLPYNEQFF. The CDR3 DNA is TGTGCCAGCAGCGCAAGACAGGGGCGATTACCTTACAATGAGCAGTTCTTC. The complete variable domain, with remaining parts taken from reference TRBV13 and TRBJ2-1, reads AAGVIQSPRHLIKEKRETATLKCYPIPRHDTVYWYQQGPGQDPQFLISFYEKMQSDKGSIPDRFSAQQFSDYHSELNMSSLELGDSALYFCASSARQGRLPYNEQFFGPGTRLTVL.

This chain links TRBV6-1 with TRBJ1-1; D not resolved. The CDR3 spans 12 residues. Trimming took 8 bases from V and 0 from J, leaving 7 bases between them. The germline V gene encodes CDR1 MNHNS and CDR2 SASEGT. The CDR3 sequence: CASWQMNTEAFF. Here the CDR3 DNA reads TGTGCCAGCTGGCAGATGAACACTGAAGCTTTCTTT.

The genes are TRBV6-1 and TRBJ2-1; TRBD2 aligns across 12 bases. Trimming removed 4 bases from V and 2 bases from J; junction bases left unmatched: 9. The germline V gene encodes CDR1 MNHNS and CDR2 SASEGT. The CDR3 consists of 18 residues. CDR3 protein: CASSAGLAGGPPYNEQFF. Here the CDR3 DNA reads TGTGCCAGCAGTGCGGGACTAGCGGGCGGACCTCCCTACAATGAGCAGTTCTTC.

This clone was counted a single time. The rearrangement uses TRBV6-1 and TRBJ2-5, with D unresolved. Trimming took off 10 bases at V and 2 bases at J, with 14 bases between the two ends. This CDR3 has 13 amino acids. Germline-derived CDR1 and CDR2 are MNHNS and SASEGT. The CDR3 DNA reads TGTGCCACCACCGGTGGGTTTCAAGAGACCCAGTACTTC. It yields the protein CATTGGFQETQYF.

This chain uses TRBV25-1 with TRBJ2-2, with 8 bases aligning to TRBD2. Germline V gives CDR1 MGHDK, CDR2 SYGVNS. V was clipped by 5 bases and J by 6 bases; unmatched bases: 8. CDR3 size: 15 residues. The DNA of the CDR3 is TGTGCCAGCAGTAGACCGGGACTAGTGGCCGGGGAGCTGTTTTTT. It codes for CASSRPGLVAGELFF.

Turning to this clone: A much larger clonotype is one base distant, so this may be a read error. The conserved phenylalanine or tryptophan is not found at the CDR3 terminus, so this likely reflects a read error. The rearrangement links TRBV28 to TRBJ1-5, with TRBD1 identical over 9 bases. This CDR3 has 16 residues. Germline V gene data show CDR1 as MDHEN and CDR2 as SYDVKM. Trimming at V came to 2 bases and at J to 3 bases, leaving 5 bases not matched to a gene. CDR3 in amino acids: CASSLHRDRVNQPQHL. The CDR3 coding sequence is TGTGCCAGCAGTTTACACCGGGACAGGGTCAATCAGCCCCAGCATCTT.

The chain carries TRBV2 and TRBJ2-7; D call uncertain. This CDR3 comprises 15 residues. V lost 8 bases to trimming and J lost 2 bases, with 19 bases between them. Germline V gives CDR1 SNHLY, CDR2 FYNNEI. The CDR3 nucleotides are TGTGCCAGCCAACTCTCGGACGGCCACCCCTACGAGCAGTACTTC. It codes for CASQLSDGHPYEQYF.

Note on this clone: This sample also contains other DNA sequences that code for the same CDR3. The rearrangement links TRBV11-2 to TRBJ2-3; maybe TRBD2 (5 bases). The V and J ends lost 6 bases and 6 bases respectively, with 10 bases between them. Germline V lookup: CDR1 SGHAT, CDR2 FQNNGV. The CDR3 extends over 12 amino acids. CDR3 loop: CASSSRGDTQYF. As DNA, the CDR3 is TGTGCCAGCAGTTCTCGAGGGGATACGCAGTATTTT.

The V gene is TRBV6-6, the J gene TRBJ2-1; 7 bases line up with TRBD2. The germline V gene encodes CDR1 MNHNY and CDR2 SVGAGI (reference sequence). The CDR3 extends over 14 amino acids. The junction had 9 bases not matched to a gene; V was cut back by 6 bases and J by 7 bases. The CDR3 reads CASRGHLAENEQFF. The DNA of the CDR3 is TGTGCCAGCAGGGGGCACCTAGCGGAGAATGAGCAGTTCTTC.

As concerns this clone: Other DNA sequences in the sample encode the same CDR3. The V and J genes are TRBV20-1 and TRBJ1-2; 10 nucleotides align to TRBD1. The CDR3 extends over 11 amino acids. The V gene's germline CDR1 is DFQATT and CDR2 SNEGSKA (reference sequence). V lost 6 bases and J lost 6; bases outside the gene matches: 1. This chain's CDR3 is CSAGTGDGYTF. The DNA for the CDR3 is TGCAGTGCCGGGACAGGGGATGGCTACACCTTC.

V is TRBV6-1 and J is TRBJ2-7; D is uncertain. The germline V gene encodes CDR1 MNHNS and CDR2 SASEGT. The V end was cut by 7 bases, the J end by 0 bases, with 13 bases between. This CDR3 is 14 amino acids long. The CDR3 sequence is CASIQRSFSYEQYF. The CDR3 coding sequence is TGTGCCAGCATTCAACGGTCGTTCTCCTACGAGCAGTACTTC.

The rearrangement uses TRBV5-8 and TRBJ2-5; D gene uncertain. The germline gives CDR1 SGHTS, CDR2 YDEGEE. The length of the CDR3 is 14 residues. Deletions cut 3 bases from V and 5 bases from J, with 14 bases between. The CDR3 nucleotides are TGTGCCAGCAGCTCCTGGGTCTTGCGGGAGACCCAGTACTTC. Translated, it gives CASSSWVLRETQYF.

CDR3 nucleotide sequence: TGCGCCAGCAGCATAACGGGAAGCCCCACAGATACGCAGTATTTT. This codes for CASSITGSPTDTQYF. The V call is TRBV5-1, the J call TRBJ2-3; TRBD2 is a possible D gene (5 bases). The V gene's germline CDR1 is SGHRS and CDR2 YFSETQ. Trimming cost V 4 bases and J 2 bases, with 14 bases left between them. This CDR3 is built from 15 residues. The variable domain in full, with the rest retrieved from reference TRBV5-1 and TRBJ2-3, is KAGVTQTPRYLIKTRGQQVTLSCSPISGHRSVSWYQQTPGQGLQFLFEYFSETQRNKGNFPGRFSGRQFSNSRSEMNVSTLELGDSALYLCASSITGSPTDTQYFGPGTRLTVL.

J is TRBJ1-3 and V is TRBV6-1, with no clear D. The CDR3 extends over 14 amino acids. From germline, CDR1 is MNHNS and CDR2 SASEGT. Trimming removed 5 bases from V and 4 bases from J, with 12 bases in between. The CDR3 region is CASSIGVSGNTIYF. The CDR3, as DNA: TGTGCCAGCAGTATAGGAGTTTCCGGAAACACCATATATTTT.

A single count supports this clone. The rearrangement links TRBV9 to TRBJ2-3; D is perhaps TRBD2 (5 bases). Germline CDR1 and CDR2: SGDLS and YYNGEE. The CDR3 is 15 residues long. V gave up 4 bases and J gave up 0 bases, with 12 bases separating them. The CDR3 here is CASSSTGLSTDTQYF. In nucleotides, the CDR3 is TGTGCCAGCAGCTCCACCGGACTCAGCACAGATACGCAGTATTTT.

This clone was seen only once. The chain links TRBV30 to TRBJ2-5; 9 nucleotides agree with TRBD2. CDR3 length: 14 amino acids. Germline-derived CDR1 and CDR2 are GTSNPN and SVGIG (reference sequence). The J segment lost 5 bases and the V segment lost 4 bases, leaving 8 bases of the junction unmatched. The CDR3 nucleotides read TGTGCCTGGAACGGCGGGGGGGCCAGGGAGACCCAGTACTTC. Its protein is CAWNGGGARETQYF.

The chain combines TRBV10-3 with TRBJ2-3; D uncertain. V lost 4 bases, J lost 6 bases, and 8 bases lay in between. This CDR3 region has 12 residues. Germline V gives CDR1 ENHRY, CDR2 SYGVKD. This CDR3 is CAISGVTDTQYF. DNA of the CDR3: TGTGCCATCAGTGGTGTAACGGATACGCAGTATTTT.

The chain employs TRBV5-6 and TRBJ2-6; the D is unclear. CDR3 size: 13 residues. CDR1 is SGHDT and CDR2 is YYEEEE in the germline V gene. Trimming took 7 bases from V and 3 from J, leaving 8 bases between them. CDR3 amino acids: CASGRLGANVLTF. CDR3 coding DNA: TGTGCCAGCGGACGGCTTGGGGCCAACGTCCTGACTTTC.